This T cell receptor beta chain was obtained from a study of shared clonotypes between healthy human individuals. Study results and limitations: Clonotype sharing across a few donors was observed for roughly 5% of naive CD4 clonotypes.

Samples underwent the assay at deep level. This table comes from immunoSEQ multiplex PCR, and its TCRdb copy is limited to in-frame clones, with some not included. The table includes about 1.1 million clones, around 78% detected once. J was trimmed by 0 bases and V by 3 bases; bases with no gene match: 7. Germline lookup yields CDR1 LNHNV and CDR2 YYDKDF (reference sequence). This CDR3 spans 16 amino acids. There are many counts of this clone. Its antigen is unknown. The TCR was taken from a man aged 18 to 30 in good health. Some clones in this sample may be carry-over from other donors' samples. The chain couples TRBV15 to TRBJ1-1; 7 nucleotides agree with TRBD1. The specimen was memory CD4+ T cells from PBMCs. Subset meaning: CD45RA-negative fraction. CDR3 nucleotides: TGTGCCACCAGCAGCGGGACAGTCGCCATGAACACTGAAGCTTTCTTT. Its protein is CATSSGTVAMNTEAFF.